Each of the 5 T cell receptor beta chains below was sequenced from the same sample in a study of T-cell memory formation after mild COVID-19. Each CDR3 protein is one row after TCRdb ran MiXCR on the 5' RACE reads. The data contain about 170,000 distinct CDR3 sequences, roughly 13% of them singletons. Sequenced input: PBMCs or a T cell subset sorted from them (not recorded which). These receptors all come from a man younger than 30 who had mild COVID-19 (a few samples of this study predate the infection). Cell type and time point are not known.

This sequence joins TRBV12-3 or TRBV12-4 and TRBJ1-2, with 7 bases aligning to TRBD1. With V trimmed by 6 bases and J by 7 bases, 5 bases remained unmatched. The CDR3 consists of 12 residues. The CDR3 nucleotides read TGTGCCAGCAGCTGGGACAGCCGTGGCTACACCTTC. Translation: CASSWDSRGYTF.

This chain links TRBV4-2 with TRBJ2-3; D is unclear. Trimming stripped 1 base from V and 1 base from J, with 15 bases between. Germline CDR1 LGHNA, CDR2 YNFKEQ. The CDR3 runs to 17 residues. CDR3 residues: CASSQAPRSEGTDTQYF. In nucleotides, the CDR3 is TGTGCCAGCAGCCAAGCGCCGAGATCTGAGGGCACAGATACGCAGTATTTT.

The chain combines TRBV12-3 or TRBV12-4 with TRBJ2-1, with D unclear. Deletions cut 2 bases from V and 5 bases from J, with 7 bases between. The CDR3 spans 13 residues. CDR3 protein: CASSLLVNNEQFF. The DNA of the CDR3 is TGTGCCAGCAGTTTACTAGTTAACAATGAGCAGTTCTTC.

The V gene is TRBV11-3, the J gene TRBJ2-7; D is uncertain. Germline CDR1 SGHNT, CDR2 YENEEA. This CDR3 is 15 amino acids long. V dropped 2 bases and J dropped 1 base, with 12 bases sitting between them. CDR3 bases: TGTGCCAGCAGCTTAAACGGGCATGGGTCCTACGAGCAGTACTTC. Translation: CASSLNGHGSYEQYF.

The chain has TRBV15 and TRBJ2-1; 7 bases align to TRBD1. V shed 3 bases and J 0 bases; nucleotides not matched to a gene: 5. Germline CDR1 is LNHNV and CDR2 is YYDKDF (reference sequence). The CDR3 consists of 16 residues. DNA for the CDR3: TGTGCCACCAGCAGGGGACAGTCCCTCTCCTACAATGAGCAGTTCTTC. Translation gives CATSRGQSLSYNEQFF.